The source of this T cell receptor beta chain is a study of T cell responses to AZD1222 COVID-19 vaccine. Regarding the study as a whole: There were repertoire samples only from the period after the peak T cell response. Distributed over spike, vaccine-associated CD4 TCRs predominated at 160-218 and 743-854.

Profiled with immunoSEQ multiplex PCR; TCRdb holds only in-frame clones, not every one. Here the sample spans about 150,000 clones, 94% being singletons. CDR1 SGDLS and CDR2 YYNGEE come from the germline V gene. Unmatched junction bases numbered 4, after V lost 0 bases and J lost 8 bases. The CDR3 is 15 residues long. Points on this clone: As yet, its antigen is unknown.

The chain carries TRBV9 and TRBJ2-4; 11 bases fit TRBD2. The sequenced sample was peripheral blood, obtained on day 0 of AZD1222 vaccination. The sequence was obtained from an adult in good health. In DNA form, the CDR3 reads TGTGCCAGCAGCGTAGGAGGGACTAGCGGAGACATTCAGTACTTC. Its protein product is CASSVGGTSGDIQYF. The full variable domain, its missing parts supplied by reference TRBV9 and TRBJ2-4, is DSGVTQTPKHLITATGQRVTLRCSPRSGDLSVYWYQQSLDQGLQFLIQYYNGEERAKGNILERFSAQQFPDLHSELNLSSLELGDSALYFCASSVGGTSGDIQYFGAGTRLSVL.